The T cell receptor (beta chain) described here comes from a study of blood T cells in healthy people across ages. It was with a sample-barcoded 5' primer and a J-beta primer mix that a second PCR of about 7 to 12 cycles was run. TCRdb reanalysed the 5' RACE reads using MiXCR and keeps one entry per CDR3 protein. The data contain around 580,000 distinct CDR3 sequences, roughly 48% of them seen just once; the ten biggest clones take up approximately 23%. V was shortened by 8 bases and J by 6 bases, with 14 bases between the two germline ends. The CDR3 spans 13 residues. Per the germline V gene, CDR1 is MNHEY and CDR2 is SVGAGI.

Sequenced sample: blood. The sequence derives from a man at least 80 years old in good health. The chain is built from TRBV6-5 and TRBJ2-1; possibly TRBD2 for D (5 bases). This CDR3 is CASGGGYSNEQFF. The CDR3, as DNA: TGTGCCAGCGGTGGCGGGTATTCCAATGAGCAGTTCTTC.